The present T cell receptor beta chain was sequenced within a study of shared clonotypes between healthy human individuals. Findings of the study overall: Estimated richness values were generally larger in naive subsets than in memory subsets.

Notes on this clone: Its antigen remains unknown.

There are 14 residues in the CDR3. The V gene's germline CDR1 is SGHRS and CDR2 YFSETQ. V lost 2 bases to trimming and J lost 4 bases; unmatched junction nucleotides: 5. Deep-level settings were used for running the assay. Measured with immunoSEQ multiplex PCR; TCRdb has only the in-frame clones, and not every one. Altogether about 2.5 million clones are present, about nine tenths being singletons, with the ten largest covering around 0.35%. The chain links TRBV5-1 to TRBJ2-5; 7 bases are a match to TRBD1. The sequenced sample was naive CD4+ T cells from PBMCs. Documented subset: CD45RA+ positively selected. The TCR sequence derives from a man aged 18 to 29 in good health. Some clones in this sample may be carry-over from other donors' samples. The CDR3 sequence: CASSFTGERETQYF. The CDR3, as DNA: TGCGCCAGCAGCTTTACAGGGGAGCGAGAGACCCAGTACTTC.